Each of the 30 T cell receptor beta chains below was sequenced from the same sample in a study of blood T cells in healthy people across ages. Sample-barcoded 5' priming and a J-beta primer mix drove a second PCR of about 6 to 12 cycles. MiXCR, run by TCRdb on the 5' RACE reads, gives a single entry per CDR3 protein. The sample has some 710,000 distinct CDR3 sequences, 20% to 25% seen once. The sample was blood. All receptors come from a man in his sixties or seventies in good health.

This clonotype was observed a few times. One end of the junction fails to match germline, which may point to a read error. V is TRBV20-1 and J is TRBJ1-4, with a tentative D call TRBD1 (6 bases). Germline values: CDR1 DFQATT, CDR2 SNEGSKA (reference sequence). CDR3 size: 14 residues. The CDR3 DNA reads TGCTGTGCTAGTCGGAACAGGGTCTATGAAAAACTGTTTTTT. Amino acid sequence: CCASRNRVYEKLFF.

This clonotype has a handful of counts. The genes are TRBV6-2 or TRBV6-3 and TRBJ2-7; maybe TRBD2 (5 bases). Germline CDR1 is MNHEY and CDR2 is SVGEGT. This CDR3 contains 13 residues. With 5 bases removed from V and 3 bases from J, the gap between germline ends came to 11 bases. CDR3 DNA sequence: TGTGCCAGCAGTGGAACCGGGAACTACGAGCAGTACGTC. This sequence encodes CASSGTGNYEQYV.

The genes are TRBV7-8 and TRBJ1-1; no firm D call. This CDR3 has 13 amino acids. Germline values: CDR1 SGHVS, CDR2 FQNEAQ. V was shortened by 7 bases and J by 4 bases, with 13 bases between the two germline ends. CDR3: CASTAYESTEAFF. The CDR3 DNA sequence: TGTGCCAGCACCGCTTACGAGAGCACTGAAGCTTTCTTT.

This clonotype was counted a few times. The chain carries TRBV5-1 and TRBJ2-3; D not certain. Germline V gene data show CDR1 as SGHRS and CDR2 as YFSETQ. V was trimmed by 0 bases and J by 5 bases, leaving 13 bases between them. CDR3 length: 15 amino acids. CDR3 DNA sequence: TGCGCCAGCAGCTTGGGGGCTCCTATCCGAGATACGCAGTATTTT. It encodes CASSLGAPIRDTQYF.

Many counts were recorded for this clonotype. This chain links TRBV12-3 or TRBV12-4 with TRBJ1-6, with D perhaps TRBD1 (6 bases). This CDR3 comprises 14 residues. V was trimmed by 6 bases and J by 5 bases, leaving 11 bases between them. The CDR3 here is CASRPGHHNSPLHF. CDR3 DNA: TGTGCCAGCAGGCCGGGACATCATAATTCACCCCTCCACTTT.

The chain is built from TRBV29-1 and TRBJ2-5, with 7 positions matching TRBD2. The last part of the DNA fits TRBJ2-7 better; the J call may be wrong. The CDR3 consists of 13 residues. Germline loops: CDR1 SQVTM, CDR2 ANQGSEA. In DNA form, the CDR3 reads TGCAGCGTTGGGAAGGGACTACACTACGAGCAGTACTTC. This translates into CSVGKGLHYEQYF.

This chain links TRBV5-1 with TRBJ1-1; weak D call: TRBD1 (5 bases). The CDR3 is made up of 16 amino acids. V was clipped by 0 bases and J by 0 bases, with 12 bases between them. The germline gives CDR1 SGHRS, CDR2 YFSETQ. The DNA of the CDR3 is TGCGCCAGCAGCTTGGCTGTAGGGGTAATGAACACTGAAGCTTTCTTT. It encodes CASSLAVGVMNTEAFF. Combining the CDR3 with reference TRBV5-1 and TRBJ1-1 gives the whole variable domain KAGVTQTPRYLIKTRGQQVTLSCSPISGHRSVSWYQQTPGQGLQFLFEYFSETQRNKGNFPGRFSGRQFSNSRSEMNVSTLELGDSALYLCASSLAVGVMNTEAFFGQGTRLTVV.

For this clonotype: Its ends do not fully match the called genes, so a read error is possible. This sequence joins TRBV20-1 and TRBJ1-4, with 9 bases that match TRBD1. The CDR3 spans 19 residues. Germline-derived CDR1 and CDR2 are DFQATT and SNEGSKA (reference sequence). In DNA form, the CDR3 reads TGCGGTGCTAGTTACTACAGGGGGCGCGAACCTCCAGCTAATGAAAAACTGTTTTTT. Translated: CGASYYRGREPPANEKLFF.

This rearrangement joins TRBV20-1 to TRBJ2-1; weak D call: TRBD1 (5 bases). Germline lookup yields CDR1 DFQATT and CDR2 SNEGSKA (reference sequence). The CDR3 runs to 12 residues. With 4 bases removed from V and 5 bases from J, the gap between germline ends came to 9 bases. As DNA, the CDR3 is TGCAGTGCTAAGGGGTCCCACAATGAGCAGTTCTTC. This translates into CSAKGSHNEQFF.

The chain employs TRBV7-3 and TRBJ1-5, with 9 nucleotides matching TRBD1. Germline values: CDR1 SGHTA, CDR2 FQGTGA. The CDR3 spans 16 residues. The V segment lost 3 bases and the J segment 0 bases; nucleotides outside the gene matches: 3. CDR3 bases: TGTGCCAGCAGCTTGCCGGGACAGGGTAGCAATCAGCCCCAGCATTTT. It specifies CASSLPGQGSNQPQHF.

This clonotype was found a few times. The chain has TRBV5-6 and TRBJ2-3; 7 bases are shared with TRBD2. CDR1 is SGHDT and CDR2 is YYEEEE in the germline V gene. V lost 1 base, J lost 0 bases, and 8 bases stayed unmatched. The CDR3 length is 17 residues. The CDR3 reads CASSLSPSGLSTDTQYF. The CDR3 DNA is TGTGCCAGCAGCTTGTCTCCTAGCGGCCTTAGCACAGATACGCAGTATTTT.

The chain recombines TRBV6-5 with TRBJ2-3, with 8 bases fitting TRBD2. CDR1 and CDR2 from the germline V gene are MNHEY and SVGAGI. The CDR3 is 16 residues long. Unmatched junction bases numbered 9, after V lost 0 bases and J lost 7 bases. CDR3 loop: CASSYSTRAGVNTQYF. CDR3 nucleotides: TGTGCCAGCAGTTACTCGACGCGAGCGGGGGTAAATACGCAGTATTTT.

A few counts support this clonotype. V gene TRBV5-1 combines with J gene TRBJ1-1; the D gene is possibly TRBD1 (6 bases). This CDR3 region has 13 residues. The germline V and J ends were trimmed by 6 bases and 5 bases, with 14 bases remaining between them. In germline, CDR1 is SGHRS, CDR2 YFSETQ. CDR3 sequence (DNA): TGCGCCAGCACGACAGGTGGGGGGACTGAAGCTTTCTTT. Protein product: CASTTGGGTEAFF.

This clonotype was observed a handful of times. V usage is TRBV7-9 and J usage is TRBJ1-4; D is unresolved. CDR1 is SEHNR and CDR2 is FQNEAQ in the germline V gene (reference sequence). Trimming removed 2 bases from V and 5 bases from J, with 6 bases in between. The CDR3 covers 13 residues. CDR3 coding DNA: TGTGCCAGCAGCTTACCGGGGAATGAAAAACTGTTTTTT. This encodes CASSLPGNEKLFF. The variable domain in full, with the rest retrieved from reference TRBV7-9 and TRBJ1-4, is DTGVSQNPRHKITKRGQNVTFRCDPISEHNRLYWYRQTLGQGPEFLTYFQNEAQLEKSRLLSDRFSAERPKGSFSTLEIQRTEQGDSAMYLCASSLPGNEKLFFGSGTQLSVL.

The chain is built from TRBV18 and TRBJ1-6; TRBD1 aligns across 7 bases. The ends lost 1 base at V and 7 bases at J; junction bases unmatched: 7. The CDR3 runs to 16 residues. Germline values: CDR1 KGHSH, CDR2 LQKENI. CDR3 coding DNA: TGTGCCAGCTCACCACGACAGGGCCTTCCGAATTCACCCCTCCACTTT. This encodes CASSPRQGLPNSPLHF.

This chain uses TRBV2 with TRBJ1-4, with D unclear. This CDR3 has 13 amino acids. Germline V gives CDR1 SNHLY, CDR2 FYNNEI. V lost 7 bases and J lost 10, with 16 bases in between. This chain's CDR3 is CASTGIPLGKLFF. In DNA form, the CDR3 reads TGTGCCAGCACCGGCATCCCCCTGGGAAAACTGTTTTTT.

The V gene is TRBV12-3 or TRBV12-4, the J gene TRBJ1-5; D is unresolved. The CDR3 is 16 amino acids. V lost 3 bases and J lost 2, with 14 bases in between. In nucleotides, the CDR3 is TGTGCCAGCAGTTTCACTCTTCGAGGGCGCAATCAGCCCCAGCATTTT. Translating it yields CASSFTLRGRNQPQHF.

Many counts were recorded for this clonotype. J is TRBJ2-1 and V is TRBV5-1, with no clear D. Germline-derived CDR1 and CDR2 are SGHRS and YFSETQ. CDR3 length: 15 residues. The ends were cut back, 4 bases at V and 5 bases at J, with 16 bases in the middle. Written as DNA, the CDR3 is TGCGCCAGCAGCCACCCCCCCGCTCGGAACAATGAGCAGTTCTTC. Its translation: CASSHPPARNNEQFF.

This clonotype occurred a few times. V and J are TRBV7-2 and TRBJ2-3, with D possibly matching TRBD2 (5 bases). With 2 bases removed from V and 0 bases from J, the gap between germline ends came to 12 bases. The CDR3 extends over 16 amino acids. Per the germline V gene, CDR1 is SGHTA and CDR2 is FQGNSA. The CDR3, as DNA: TGTGCCAGCAGCTTACGGCCCGGCGGGAGCACAGATACGCAGTATTTT. It translates to CASSLRPGGSTDTQYF.

This clonotype was detected only a few times. The chain couples TRBV29-1 to TRBJ1-6, with a weak D call TRBD1 (5 bases). CDR3 size: 13 residues. Germline V gives CDR1 SQVTM, CDR2 ANQGSEA. Trimming took off 6 bases at V and 3 bases at J, with 9 bases between the two ends. The DNA of the CDR3 is TGCAGCGTCCGGGACGGCTATAATTCACCCCTCCACTTT. Protein sequence: CSVRDGYNSPLHF.

This clonotype has just a few counts. The chain recombines TRBV12-3 or TRBV12-4 with TRBJ2-5; TRBD2 is a possible D gene (6 bases). V was trimmed by 5 bases and J by 2 bases, leaving 15 bases between them. This CDR3 is 15 amino acids long. CDR3 DNA sequence: TGTGCCAGCAGTCCAGACAATGGGGGGCAAGAGACCCAGTACTTC. The encoded protein is CASSPDNGGQETQYF.

The gene calls are TRBV15 and TRBJ1-1, with 7 positions matching TRBD1. CDR1 and CDR2 (germline): LNHNV, YYDKDF (reference sequence). The length of the CDR3 is 13 residues. V trimming: 3 bases; J trimming: 8 bases; junction bases outside the gene matches: 6. CDR3 region: CATSSDRVLEAFF. CDR3 sequence (DNA): TGTGCCACCAGCAGCGACAGGGTGCTGGAAGCTTTCTTT. The full variable domain, with the rest looked up from reference TRBV15 and TRBJ1-1, is DAMVIQNPRYQVTQFGKPVTLSCSQTLNHNVMYWYQQKSSQAPKLLFHYYDKDFNNEADTPDNFQSRRPNTSFCFLDIRSPGLGDTAMYLCATSSDRVLEAFFGQGTRLTVV.

This sequence joins TRBV20-1 and TRBJ2-3; TRBD2 might be the D (5 bases). This CDR3 is built from 14 residues. V dropped 3 bases and J dropped 3 bases, with 13 bases sitting between them. CDR1 DFQATT and CDR2 SNEGSKA come from the germline V gene (reference sequence). CDR3 coding DNA: TGCAGTGCTAGCTCCGGGAAGTCTACAGATACGCAGTATTTT. It yields the protein CSASSGKSTDTQYF.

This clonotype was seen many times. The chain employs TRBV24-1 and TRBJ2-3; unclear D gene. Trimming cost V 4 bases and J 4 bases, with 17 bases left between them. There are 16 residues in the CDR3. CDR1 is KGHDR and CDR2 is SFDVKD in the germline V gene. The CDR3 reads CATSETVFGWPDTQYF. The CDR3 coding sequence is TGTGCCACCAGTGAGACGGTCTTTGGGTGGCCAGATACGCAGTATTTT.

This clonotype was counted at least ten times. The rearrangement uses TRBV7-6 and TRBJ2-3; 11 nucleotides line up with TRBD2. CDR1 and CDR2 (germline): SGHVS, FNYEAQ. The CDR3 runs 15 residues. V lost 6 bases to trimming and J lost 3 bases; unmatched junction nucleotides: 5. The CDR3 DNA reads TGTGCCAGCAGTAAACTAGCGGGAGTAACAGATACGCAGTATTTT. It yields the protein CASSKLAGVTDTQYF.

About this clonotype: Since the CDR3 does not end with the conserved phenylalanine or tryptophan, this likely comes from a read error. This chain links TRBV6-1 with TRBJ2-1; no definite D call. The J call may be in error: the DNA end matches TRBJ2-5 better. Germline V CDR1 and CDR2: MNHNS, SASEGT. This CDR3 has 17 amino acids. The CDR3 here is CASILHLGREAQETQYL. The CDR3 nucleotides are TGTGCCAGCATCCTTCACCTCGGGCGTGAAGCCCAAGAGACCCAGTACCTC.

V is TRBV5-1 and J is TRBJ2-5; 10 bases agree with TRBD2. The CDR3 contains 15 residues. After removal of 6 bases from V and 2 bases from J, the junction contained 7 bases not matched to a gene. The germline gives CDR1 SGHRS, CDR2 YFSETQ. The CDR3 spells CASTLAGDSQETQYF. Here the CDR3 DNA reads TGCGCCAGCACTCTAGCGGGGGATTCTCAAGAGACCCAGTACTTC.

This clonotype was found a few times. The chain recombines TRBV18 with TRBJ2-3; TRBD1 matches 8 bases. Germline-derived CDR1 and CDR2 are KGHSH and LQKENI. Trimming cost V 4 bases and J 1 base; bases outside gene matches: 4. The CDR3 runs to 15 residues. The CDR3: CASSRQGLGTDTQYF. For the CDR3, the DNA is TGTGCCAGCTCACGACAGGGGCTGGGCACAGATACGCAGTATTTT.

This clonotype was picked up a small number of times. This sequence joins TRBV15 and TRBJ1-5, with 7 positions matching TRBD1. V dropped 3 bases and J dropped 2; count of bases not matched to a gene: 4. The CDR3 consists of 15 residues. The germline V gene encodes CDR1 LNHNV and CDR2 YYDKDF (reference sequence). The CDR3 DNA sequence: TGTGCCACCAGCAGGCCAGGACAGGGCAATCAGCCCCAGCATTTT. This encodes CATSRPGQGNQPQHF.

In its sample, this clonotype was seen a few times. The V and J genes are TRBV5-1 and TRBJ2-5; no clear D. The CDR3 has 12 amino acids. The germline CDR1 and CDR2 sequences are SGHRS and YFSETQ. Trimming pared 5 bases from V and 4 bases from J, leaving 9 bases between. CDR3 nucleotide sequence: TGCGCCAGCAGGGTGGGATCAGAGACCCAGTACTTC. Amino acid sequence: CASRVGSETQYF.